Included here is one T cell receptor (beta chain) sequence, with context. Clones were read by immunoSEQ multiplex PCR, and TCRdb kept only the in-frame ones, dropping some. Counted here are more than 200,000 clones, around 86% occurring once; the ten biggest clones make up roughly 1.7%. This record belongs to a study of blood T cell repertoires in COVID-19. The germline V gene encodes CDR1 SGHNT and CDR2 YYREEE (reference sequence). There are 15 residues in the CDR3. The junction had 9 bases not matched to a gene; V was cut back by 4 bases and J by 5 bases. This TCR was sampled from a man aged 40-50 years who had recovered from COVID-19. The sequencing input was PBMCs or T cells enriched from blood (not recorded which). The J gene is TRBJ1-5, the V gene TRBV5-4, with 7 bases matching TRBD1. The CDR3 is CASSPLRDSDQPQHF. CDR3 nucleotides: TGTGCCAGCAGCCCACTCCGGGACAGCGATCAGCCCCAGCATTTT.